The 3 T cell receptor beta chains below come from one sample, sequenced in a study of cytomegalovirus exposure and HLA in healthy donors. PCR primers comprised 60 Vbeta and 13 Jbeta primers. Produced via immunoSEQ multiplex PCR; TCRdb's table is partial and in-frame only. The profile shows around 140,000 clones, almost 85% of them singletons. Input material: PBMCs. These receptor sequences come from a woman aged 55-69 years in good health and CMV-seropositive.

The chain employs TRBV28 and TRBJ1-1, with D unresolved. Germline CDR1 is MDHEN and CDR2 is SYDVKM. V was cut by 3 bases and J by 0 bases, with 8 bases left in between. CDR3 length equals 14 residues. DNA for the CDR3: TGTGCCAGCAGTTTCAGGCTTATGAACACTGAAGCTTTCTTT. Amino acids: CASSFRLMNTEAFF.

This clone was seen only a few times. The chain recombines TRBV9 with TRBJ2-1; no definite D call. The CDR3 length is 15 residues. CDR1 is SGDLS and CDR2 is YYNGEE in the germline V gene. Trimming removed 0 bases from V and 0 bases from J, with 7 bases in between. The DNA of the CDR3 is TGTGCCAGCAGCGTAGGGCCCAACTCCTACAATGAGCAGTTCTTC. This encodes CASSVGPNSYNEQFF.

This chain links TRBV7-2 with TRBJ2-7; 10 nucleotides align to TRBD2. Germline assignment: CDR1 SGHTA and CDR2 FQGNSA. Trimming took 3 bases from V and 3 from J; bases not matched to a gene: 5. The CDR3 extends over 15 amino acids. Here the CDR3 DNA reads TGTGCCAGCAGCTTTCTAGCGGGAGTTAACTACGAGCAGTACTTC. Encoded protein: CASSFLAGVNYEQYF.